This T cell receptor beta chain stems from a study of cytomegalovirus exposure and HLA in healthy donors (dated by TCRdb to between 2016 and 2019). General notes on the study: An earlier analysis of some 500 of the donors reported 250 to 300 Gb of sequence data and about 100 million unique TCR beta sequences from 150 million to 200 million T cells. About 300 gigabases of sequencing data and approximately 92 million unique TCR sequences made up an early release that covered approximately 700 HLA-typed donors. The genetic ancestry cluster associated with self-reported Caucasian donors included roughly four fifths of the approximately 430 genotyped donors. The study aimed to test whether signatures of past pathogen exposure could be identified by cataloging public T cell receptors. The study profiled the T cell repertoires of more than 500 subjects by immunosequencing and related them to cytomegalovirus serostatus. Along with the roughly 700-subject first cohort, a separate validation cohort of some 130 different subjects was used. To predict cytomegalovirus infection status, the study brought together high-throughput TCR immunosequencing, statistical association of individual TCRs with disease status, and machine learning. In a later analysis, previously published TCR beta repertoires from more than 500 donors were re-analyzed and high-resolution HLA genotyping was added so that TCR occurrence patterns could be studied. Rather than using new phenotypic data, the later analysis identified candidate immune exposures from TCR beta sequences and from how often those sequences occurred across donors. An earlier analysis of around 640 of the donors used high-throughput TCR beta sequencing to judge whether each TCR beta V gene segment behaved as functional or pseudogenic. Donor age, sex, ethnicity and CMV serostatus were compiled together with the repertoire data. A later genetic analysis used genome-wide SNP genotypes for about three fifths of the 666 donors, treating that subset as a discovery cohort. Every discovery cohort repertoire had been produced on one sequencing platform. HLA typing included class I and class II loci at four-digit resolution. The number of typed donors differed by locus: about 629-630 for A, B, C, DRB1 and DQB1; roughly 510 for DQA1; around 580 for DPA1; and 400 to 480 for DPB1. Several DR-DQ haplotypes were handled as single units for association and clustering because linkage in the cohort was strong. Among about 400 genotyped donors of the cohort, an average of about 220,000 unique TCR beta nucleotide sequences was sequenced per donor, of which about 18% were non-productive.

The cohort consisted of 600 to 750 healthy bone marrow donors. At the time of sampling, all cohort members were nominally healthy, though unrecorded immune exposures were likely present. The donor tested CMV seronegative and was one of the 352 seronegative cohort members. A peripheral blood sample was provided by each donor, and peripheral blood mononuclear cells were used for TCR beta sequencing. Genomic DNA was extracted from the blood cell samples with the Qiagen DNeasy Blood Extraction Kit. On this clone itself: This clone's antigen is unknown.

The investigation overall reported the following: A later analysis found that most CMV-associated TCR beta chains appeared HLA-restricted, with HLA associations seemingly driven largely by CMV exposure. The earlier analysis of nearly 600 of the donors excluded seventeen rarely observed V segments, including chromosome 9 orphons, because counts were too low. According to a later analysis, TCR association rates differed among HLA loci, with DRB1 alleles showing the most associated TCRs and HLA-C alleles showing the fewest. Most TCR sequences were observed very rarely across donors, whereas some public TCRs were present in many individuals. In an earlier analysis of 587 of the donors, most TCR beta V segments appeared in productive rearrangements about 90% or about 30% of the time, broadly matching IMGT annotations. In a later analysis, HLA-associated TCR beta chains showed more clonal expansion and lower generation probabilities than non-associated chains that were equally common. A total of fewer than 200 TCR beta chains were listed by the study as associated with cytomegalovirus. According to a later genetic analysis, donors in an Asian-associated ancestry cluster had fewer N-insertions in productive TCRs than the approximately 630-donor mean. Cytomegalovirus status was reported to be diagnosed by the classifier with high specificity and sensitivity in both the original and validation cohorts. A later analysis associated 16,951 TCR beta sequences with specific HLA alleles at a false discovery rate of 0.05. CMV serostatus was the only immune exposure information available for the cohort. The authors suggested that the approach could potentially be generalized to other disease states and immunological phenotypes. Only TCR beta chains were sequenced in this cohort, and the absence of alpha or paired-chain data limited detectable features. An association between a missense DCLRE1C variant and V-gene and J-gene trimming of TCR beta chains was found in a later genetic analysis and replicated in an independent cohort. Several of the top co-occurrence clusters appeared to be linked to parvovirus B19, influenza, CMV and Epstein-Barr virus, according to a later analysis. A further reported finding was that TCR beta sequences accurately predicted the HLA-A and HLA-B alleles for most subjects in the first cohort. Roughly uniform sequencing depth across donors was assumed in presence/absence analyses, although this assumption may not hold. Linkage disequilibrium might explain the correlated functional status among segregating V segments, but an unknown experimental factor could not be ruled out. Assigning TCR associations to individual alleles was difficult when HLA alleles, especially DR and DQ, strongly co-occurred. A group of highly shared sequence variants was considered likely to be a technical artifact of the sequencing pipeline. A few of the identified cytomegalovirus-associated TCR beta chains were confirmed in vitro to be specific for cytomegalovirus antigens. Because HLA typing was unavailable for some donors at each locus, only the typed subset was used in association tests.

Libraries were built with the immunoSEQ multiplex PCR assay. For the multiplex PCR, a mixture combining 60 forward primers for TCR Vbeta segments and 13 reverse primers for TCR Jbeta segments was used. Amplification of the CDR3 region of rearranged TCR beta genes was performed with a multiplex PCR assay on genomic DNA. The Illumina HiSeq System was used to sequence the amplified TCR beta libraries as 87-base-pair reads. The paper's processing steps were these. In a later analysis, tens of millions of unique TCR beta chains were counted across the 500 to 700 repertoires, and roughly 11 million of these chains were shared by at least two donors. A nearest-neighbor algorithm error-corrected the raw reads and collapsed the reads into unique sequences, merging closely related sequences to remove PCR and sequencing errors. CDR3 sequences were aligned to IMGT reference sequences to assign V, D and J gene segments. For a sequence to be retained, a match of at least six nucleotides to both a V gene segment and a J gene segment was required. A rearrangement was called productive if the CDR3 had no stop codons and remained in frame with V and J, and every other rearrangement was called non-productive. Following IMGT convention, CDR3 was defined as the stretch from the second conserved V-encoded cysteine to the conserved J-encoded phenylalanine. The earlier analysis of fewer than 750 of the donors excluded sequences that lacked an unambiguous match to a single V gene segment. An earlier analysis of some 610 of the donors called V segments functional above 56.7% productive rearrangements and segregating when the between-donor standard deviation exceeded 5%. A statistical classification framework was built for diagnosing cytomegalovirus status from the catalog of TCR beta chain sequences. In a later analysis, V and J genes were assigned by comparing TCR nucleotide sequences against IMGT/GENE-DB human TR gene sequences. A later analysis assigned CDR3 sequences and most-parsimonious VDJ recombination scenarios with the TCRdist pipeline. A later analysis defined each TCR beta chain by its CDR3 amino acid sequence plus V-gene family, and excluded reads lacking a unique V-gene family. A later analysis removed 450 to 600 highly shared, low-generation-probability nucleotide sequences to deal with suspected cross-contamination and a sequencing artifact. For each public chain, a later analysis derived a clonal expansion index from normalized ranks of inferred template counts within each repertoire. A later analysis computed generation probabilities with a VDJ recombination model fitted to out-of-frame rearrangements, and checked the results against IGoR. Hypergeometric tests were used in a later analysis to score TCR-TCR, TCR-HLA and TCR-CMV co-occurrence, with a repertoire-size bias correction applied to the TCR pairs. False discovery rates were estimated in a later analysis by permuting HLA or CMV assignments 20 times. In a later analysis, co-occurring TCRs were grouped using DBSCAN, with TCRdist sequence similarity added in when clustering inside HLA-allele-positive subsets. Repertoires with fewer than 30,000 or more than 120,000 public chains were left out of co-occurrence clustering, as were four to six repertoires with anomalous nucleotide sharing. TCRdb carries this immuneACCESS record with in-frame sequences only. Its versions omit some clonotypes, under half of them owing to an unresolved V gene in the studies checked, with the rest unexplained. V, J and clone size are taken as reported in that table, and D and trimming were inferred from the DNA itself. The data table for this sample lists 150,000 to 200,000 clones. The ten most abundant clones make up 2% to 2.5% of the sample.

The TCR was taken from a man between 25 and 39 years old in good health and CMV-seronegative. The material sequenced was PBMCs.

The sequenced DNA is TGTGCCAGCAGCTTAGTACCAGATTCCTACGAGCAGTACTTC. Its protein reads: CASSLVPDSYEQYF. This sequence uses TRBV11-2 and TRBJ2-7; the D gene remains uncertain. The junction carries 8 bases between V and J, which are trimmed by 1 base and 1 base respectively. The CDR1 and CDR2 encoded by the germline V gene are SGHAT and FQNNGV. Including cysteine and phenylalanine, the CDR3 has 14 amino acids. Only the CDR3 region is kept as DNA, spanning 42 bases read in frame from base 1.